This T cell receptor (beta chain) derives from a study of CD8+ T cells in alopecia areata. Study-level results: Normal skin's resident alphabeta T cells are sequenced alongside lesional scalp T cells. Higher clonality was seen in lesional scalp than in normal scalp, especially in alopecia totalis/universalis.

Using a FACSAria, the CD4+ and CD8+ T cells were sorted from the PBMCs. CDR1 SGDLS and CDR2 YYNGEE come from the germline V gene. Trimming took off 0 bases at V and 10 bases at J, with 8 bases between the two ends. This CDR3 has 12 amino acids. Points on this clone: Its specificity is not known.

TCR sequencing used cDNA made by reverse transcription of extracted RNA. Clones were read by immunoSEQ multiplex PCR, and TCRdb kept only the in-frame ones, dropping some. The sample holds 150,000 or so clones; 55% are singletons and the top ten take more than 4.5%. Sequences were obtained from CD4+ T cells sorted from blood. The sequence derives from a human donor in good health. V gene TRBV9 combines with J gene TRBJ2-1; either TRBD1 or TRBD2 may supply D (5 bases each). For the CDR3, the DNA is TGTGCCAGCAGCGTAGGGGACCGGGAGCAGTTCTTC. It encodes CASSVGDREQFF.